This TCR beta chain came from a study of blood T cell repertoires in COVID-19. Across the whole study: PBMCs, B-cell-depleted T cells, or T cells provided the cDNA or gDNA that made up the material.

There are 17 residues in the CDR3. Germline trimming cut 0 bases from V and 12 bases from J; bases unmatched to any gene: 16. Germline assignment: CDR1 LGHDT and CDR2 YNNKEL (reference sequence). Measured with immunoSEQ multiplex PCR; TCRdb has only the in-frame clones, and not every one. Of about 49,000 clones listed, under 85% were seen once; the top ten hold approximately 15%. The receptor's source is a human donor in a cohort sampled during active COVID-19. The chain combines TRBV3-1 (or the pseudogene TRBV3-2) with TRBJ2-1; TRBD2 agrees at 8 bases. Material: peripheral blood. DNA of the CDR3: TGTGCCAGCAGCCAAGAAGATACGGGGGGGGTCTACAGGGCGCAGTTCTTC. The encoded protein is CASSQEDTGGVYRAQFF.